These T cell receptor beta chains were read from a single sample in a study of cytomegalovirus exposure and HLA in healthy donors. Sequencing was performed with immunoSEQ multiplex PCR; in TCRdb, only in-frame clones are kept and a portion is missing. This sample has about 140,000 clones; over 60% occur once, and the top ten carry roughly 4.9%. Sequenced material: PBMCs. The receptors derive from a woman aged 45-65 years in good health and CMV-seronegative. The CDR3 runs from the conserved cysteine through the conserved F or W. D genes are given only for firm matches. A row's size may be missing; if present it is once, few, many or a size class.

V	J	D	size	DNA	CDR3
TRBV10-2	TRBJ2-2	.	.	TGCGCCAGCGAGAACGGGAACGCGAACACCGGGGAGCTGTTTTTT	CASENGNANTGELFF
TRBV9	TRBJ1-4	.	.	TGTGCCAGCAGCAAACAGGCGACTAATGAAAAACTGTTTTTT	CASSKQATNEKLFF
TRBV2	TRBJ2-2	TRBD1	.	TGTGCCAGCAGTGAGCAGGGGGCGGACACCGGGGAGCTGTTTTTT	CASSEQGADTGELFF
TRBV28	TRBJ1-5	TRBD1	.	TGTGCCAGCAGTTTCCAGGGGGCCGGACAGCCCCAGCATTTT	CASSFQGAGQPQHF
TRBV4-3	TRBJ1-6	.	few	TGCGCCAGCAGCTGGCAGGGGAGGGATTCACCCCTCCACTTT	CASSWQGRDSPLHF
TRBV5-1	TRBJ2-1	.	.	TGCGCCAGCAGCGCCGGGACACCGGAGCAGTTCTTC	CASSAGTPEQFF
TRBV7-2	TRBJ1-5	.	.	TGTGCCAGCAGCAGAGACAGCCGGAGCAATCAGCCCCAGCATTTT	CASSRDSRSNQPQHF
TRBV9	TRBJ2-1	TRBD2	.	TGTGCCAGCCGCTCGGACGGGGGGAATGAGCAGTTCTTC	CASRSDGGNEQFF
TRBV7-7	TRBJ2-5	TRBD1	.	TGTGCTAGCAGCCGGGACAGACAAGAGACCCAGTACTTC	CASSRDRQETQYF
TRBV4-2	TRBJ2-5	.	.	TGTGCCAGCAGCCAAGTTGCTGATGGGCTTGAGACCCAGTACTTC	CASSQVADGLETQYF
TRBV7-7	TRBJ1-1	.	few	TGTGCTAGCAGCGTGTCGGTGTCGACTGAAGCTTTCTTT	CASSVSVSTEAFF
TRBV7-2	TRBJ2-7	.	.	TGTGCCAGCAGCTTCCCACTAGGGCGGGAGCAGTACTTC	CASSFPLGREQYF
TRBV9	TRBJ2-7	.	once	TGTGCCAGCAGCGTAGCGGCAGGGAAGCTCTACGAGCAGTACTTC	CASSVAAGKLYEQYF
TRBV4-1	TRBJ1-1	TRBD1	.	TGCGCCAGCAGACAGGGGGGGATAATGAACACTGAAGCTTTCTTT	CASRQGGIMNTEAFF